The clone carrying this T cell receptor beta chain appeared a few times. This sample is drawn from a study of spatial heterogeneity in lung cancer. Unique molecular identifiers, one per molecule, were present on every TCR cDNA molecule. TCRdb called the 5' RACE reads again in MiXCR, with one record for every CDR3 protein. The sample yields over 50,000 distinct CDR3 sequences, about 6.3% seen once. Trimming removed 0 bases from V and 8 bases from J, with 10 bases in between. This CDR3 comprises 13 residues. CDR1 and CDR2 from the germline V gene are LGHDT and YNNKEL (reference sequence). The time point denotes: sample taken at primary tumor resection.

The chain uses TRBV3-1 and TRBJ1-1, with a weak D call TRBD1 (5 bases). The source was PBMCs, collected at surgery. The TCR originated in a female donor with early-stage non-small cell lung cancer. The CDR3 bases are TGTGCCAGCAGCCAAGATCGGGGCAGGGAAGCTTTCTTT. This encodes CASSQDRGREAFF.